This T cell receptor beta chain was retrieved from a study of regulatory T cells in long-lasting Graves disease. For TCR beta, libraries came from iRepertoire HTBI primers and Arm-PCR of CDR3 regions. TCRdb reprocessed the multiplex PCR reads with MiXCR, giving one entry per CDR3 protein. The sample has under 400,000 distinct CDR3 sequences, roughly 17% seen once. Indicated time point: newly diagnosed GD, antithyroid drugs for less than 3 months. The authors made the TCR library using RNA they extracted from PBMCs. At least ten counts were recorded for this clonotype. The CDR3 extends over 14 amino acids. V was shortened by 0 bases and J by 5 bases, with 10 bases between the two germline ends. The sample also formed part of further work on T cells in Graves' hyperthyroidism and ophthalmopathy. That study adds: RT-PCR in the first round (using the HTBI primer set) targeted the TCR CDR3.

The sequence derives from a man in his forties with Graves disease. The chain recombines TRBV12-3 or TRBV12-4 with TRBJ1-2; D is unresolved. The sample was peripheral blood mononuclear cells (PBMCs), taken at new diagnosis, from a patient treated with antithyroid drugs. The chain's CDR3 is CASSLAPEGYGYTF. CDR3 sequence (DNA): TGTGCCAGCAGTTTAGCGCCAGAAGGGTATGGCTACACCTTC.